This is a list of T cell receptor beta chains from one sample in a study of shared clonotypes between healthy human individuals. TCRdb's copy holds only in-frame clones and misses some; the assay was immunoSEQ multiplex PCR. The sample gives roughly 1,800,000 clones, about 95% of which show up once; under 1.5% is in the top ten. Source material: naive CD8+ T cells sorted from blood. These receptors were obtained from a man between 18 and 29 years old in good health. Both conserved end residues are part of each CDR3. The order of the fields is J gene, V gene, D gene, CDR3 DNA, CDR3 protein. The D gene is left open where the match is weak.

J: TRBJ2-7; V: TRBV5-6; D: .; DNA: TGTGCCAGCAGCCCAGGGAACTACGAGCAGTACTTC; CDR3: CASSPGNYEQYF
J: TRBJ2-7; V: TRBV27; D: .; DNA: TGTGCCAGCAGTTTAATCGGGCCTTCAGGTTACGAGCAGTACTTC; CDR3: CASSLIGPSGYEQYF
J: TRBJ2-1; V: TRBV4-3; D: TRBD2; DNA: TGCGCCAGCAGCCGGATACTAGCGGGAGGGATGGACAATGAGCAGTTCTTC; CDR3: CASSRILAGGMDNEQFF
J: TRBJ1-2; V: TRBV19; D: .; DNA: TGTGCCAGTAGTATTTCAGGTCTCAGCGCCGTCGGCTACACCTTC; CDR3: CASSISGLSAVGYTF
J: TRBJ1-2; V: TRBV5-6; D: TRBD1; DNA: TGTGCCAGCAGCGGACAGGAGGACTATGGCTACACCTTC; CDR3: CASSGQEDYGYTF
J: TRBJ2-3; V: TRBV5-8; D: .; DNA: TGTGCCAGCAGCTCAGGCACTTTAAGCACAGATACGCAGTATTTT; CDR3: CASSSGTLSTDTQYF
J: TRBJ1-1; V: TRBV27; D: TRBD1; DNA: TGTGCCAGCCACAGGGGGGTGGGATCCACTGAAGCTTTCTTT; CDR3: CASHRGVGSTEAFF
J: TRBJ1-6; V: TRBV6-6; D: TRBD1; DNA: TGTGCCAGCAGTCCCGACAGGGCCGGGGATTCACCCCTCCACTTT; CDR3: CASSPDRAGDSPLHF
J: TRBJ1-2; V: TRBV10-3; D: .; DNA: TGTGCCATCAGTGGAGGTGACAGTTCCTATGGCTACACCTTC; CDR3: CAISGGDSSYGYTF
J: TRBJ2-5; V: TRBV7-9; D: TRBD1; DNA: TGTGCCAGCAGCTTAGTCTTTCACAGGACAGGCCAAGAGACCCAGTACTTC; CDR3: CASSLVFHRTGQETQYF
J: TRBJ2-7; V: TRBV11-2; D: .; DNA: TGTGCCAGCAGCTTAAGCCTAGTGGGCTACGAGCAGTACTTC; CDR3: CASSLSLVGYEQYF
J: TRBJ2-3; V: TRBV2; D: .; DNA: TGTGCCAGCAGTGGAAGGGGATCTAGCACAGATACGCAGTATTTT; CDR3: CASSGRGSSTDTQYF
J: TRBJ2-1; V: TRBV28; D: TRBD2; DNA: TGTGCCAGCAGTACCCGCCTAGCGGGGGGCCTAACTCTAAACAATGAGCAGTTCTTC; CDR3: CASSTRLAGGLTLNNEQFF
J: TRBJ1-3; V: TRBV30; D: .; DNA: TGTGCCTGGAGTGTCGCCAGCTCTGGAAACACCATATATTTT; CDR3: CAWSVASSGNTIYF